What follows describes a single TCR beta chain. Its cognate antigen has yet to be identified. No much larger clone exists at a distance of one base, and base qualities are not known. This sample was included in a study of radiotherapy plus CTLA-4 blockade in lung cancer (dated by TCRdb to about 2018). For context, the study as a whole: Among the enrolled patients, about 20% had an objective response, and 31% reached disease control. Overall study results and their limits: After treatment with radiotherapy and ipilimumab, TCR clones that originated in tumors expanded in peripheral blood. The strongest predictors of response, as reported, were early dynamic changes in blood T cell clones along with a rise in serum interferon-beta after radiation.

The library came from the immunoSEQ multiplex PCR assay. The table was pulled from immuneACCESS by TCRdb, which kept in-frame rearrangements only. Such tables lose some clones; where checked, under half of the loss comes from unresolved V genes, and the rest has no known cause. This sample comprises about 45,000 clones, around 63% of them detected only once. The ten largest make up approximately 18% of the sample. Focal radiation therapy combined with CTLA-4 blockade (ipilimumab) was tested in patients with chemo-refractory metastatic non-small-cell lung cancer. The germline V gene provides CDR1 LGHNA and CDR2 YNFKEQ. The cysteine opens and the phenylalanine closes a CDR3 of 16 amino acids. The only DNA kept is the CDR3, 48 bases in frame from the first base. Here V drops 4 bases and J drops 0 bases, and the junction holds 6 bases not matched to any gene.

The TCR originated in a human donor with non-small cell lung cancer who had a partial response to radiotherapy plus ipilimumab. Rearrangement joined TRBV4-2 to TRBJ2-5; TRBD1 aligns with 9 central bases. The sample in question was peripheral blood, obtained from a patient treated with radiotherapy plus ipilimumab. The CDR3 protein sequence reads: CASSRDRAQYQETQYF. DNA sequence: TGTGCCAGCAGCCGGGACAGGGCACAGTACCAAGAGACCCAGTACTTC.